Below are 12 T cell receptor beta chains sequenced from a single sample in a study of blood T cell repertoires in COVID-19. Assay: immunoSEQ multiplex PCR; the TCRdb copy retains only in-frame clones and omits some. Among 90,000 or so clones listed, roughly 87% were seen once. Sequencing input: peripheral blood. These receptors all stem from an elderly woman with active COVID-19.

V is TRBV7-2 and J is TRBJ2-3; possible D gene TRBD1, 5 bases. Between the trimmed V and J ends, which lost 2 bases and 8 bases, there was a span of 17 bases. The CDR3 spans 15 residues. The germline V gene has CDR1 SGHTA and CDR2 FQGNSA. In nucleotides, the CDR3 is TGTGCCAGCAGCTTATCTACAGGATACCAAGTTACGCAGTATTTT. It encodes CASSLSTGYQVTQYF.

The chain links TRBV10-3 to TRBJ2-3, with 10 positions matching TRBD2. This CDR3 spans 20 amino acids. The V gene's germline CDR1 is ENHRY and CDR2 SYGVKD. V gave up 2 bases and J gave up 0 bases; unmatched junction bases: 14. CDR3 bases: TGTGCCATCAGTGAGGGGGCTTATGTGGCTAGCGGGAGTAGCACAGATACGCAGTATTTT. Translation gives CAISEGAYVASGSSTDTQYF.

The V gene is TRBV18, the J gene TRBJ2-2, with 7 bases fitting TRBD1. The V segment lost 3 bases and the J segment 6 bases; nucleotides outside the gene matches: 16. Germline CDR1 reads KGHSH; CDR2 reads LQKENI. The CDR3 is 18 amino acids. The CDR3 is CASSPTPGGQNGAGELFF. Written as DNA, the CDR3 is TGTGCCAGCTCACCCACCCCAGGGGGACAAAACGGCGCCGGGGAGCTGTTTTTT.

In DNA, the CDR3 is TGTGCCAGCAGTTTAGGTGGCCCGGGGGTAAGGGCAAATTCACCCCTCCACTTT. This translates into CASSLGGPGVRANSPLHF. This rearrangement joins TRBV28 to TRBJ1-6; D perhaps matches TRBD1 (5 bases). CDR3 length: 18 residues. The ends were cut back, 2 bases at V and 7 bases at J, with 21 bases in the middle. Germline assignment: CDR1 MDHEN and CDR2 SYDVKM.

The chain is built from TRBV7-8 and TRBJ1-5; no reliable D call. In germline, CDR1 is SGHVS, CDR2 FQNEAQ. The CDR3 extends over 14 amino acids. The V end was cut by 1 base, the J end by 6 bases, with 10 bases between. The CDR3 reads CASSLVETGQPQHF. CDR3 DNA: TGTGCCAGCAGCTTAGTGGAGACGGGTCAGCCCCAGCATTTT.

This clone was found once. The chain has TRBV6-6 and TRBJ1-3; D is undetermined. The CDR3 consists of 14 residues. The germline V and J ends were trimmed by 6 bases and 2 bases, with 11 bases remaining between them. Germline loops: CDR1 MNHNY, CDR2 SVGAGI (reference sequence). CDR3 amino acids: CASSPHFPGNTIYF. The CDR3 nucleotides read TGTGCCAGCAGCCCCCATTTTCCTGGAAACACCATATATTTT.

The sample holds one count of this clone. The V gene is TRBV6-1, the J gene TRBJ1-5, with TRBD1 matching 9 bases. CDR3 size: 17 residues. Looked up from germline, CDR1 is MNHNS and CDR2 is SASEGT. Unmatched junction bases numbered 9, after V lost 0 bases and J lost 6 bases. The CDR3 bases are TGTGCCAGCAGTGAAGCGCGGGGGACAGGGTTGATTCAGCCCCAGCATTTT. Encoded protein: CASSEARGTGLIQPQHF.

The chain has TRBV5-1 and TRBJ1-4; D not resolved. The V and J ends lost 0 bases and 4 bases respectively, with 13 bases between them. Germline-derived CDR1 and CDR2 are SGHRS and YFSETQ. There are 16 residues in the CDR3. CDR3 nucleotides: TGCGCCAGCAGCTTGGAGGAGGGATCGTTTAATGAAAAACTGTTTTTT. The encoded protein is CASSLEEGSFNEKLFF.

The chain is built from TRBV28 and TRBJ1-4; no clear D gene. The CDR3 consists of 16 residues. V dropped 3 bases and J dropped 5 bases, with 16 bases sitting between them. The germline gives CDR1 MDHEN, CDR2 SYDVKM. DNA of the CDR3: TGTGCCAGCAGTTTGGGAGGGATTAGGAAAAATGAAAAACTGTTTTTT. Protein: CASSLGGIRKNEKLFF.

The J gene is TRBJ1-4, the V gene TRBV18; the match to TRBD1 covers 9 bases. The germline V gene has CDR1 KGHSH and CDR2 LQKENI. The V and J ends lost 2 bases and 5 bases, in that order; junction bases with no gene match: 0. This CDR3 region has 14 residues. CDR3 bases: TGTGCCAGCTCACCAGGGACAGGGAATGAAAAACTGTTTTTT. Translating gives CASSPGTGNEKLFF.

The chain combines TRBV7-2 with TRBJ2-1; 11 bases map to TRBD2. Germline loops: CDR1 SGHTA, CDR2 FQGNSA. The J segment lost 1 base and the V segment lost 1 base, leaving 9 bases of the junction unmatched. The CDR3 runs to 19 residues. The CDR3 protein is CASSLDTSGSRGSYNEQFF. Here the CDR3 DNA reads TGTGCCAGCAGCTTAGATACTAGCGGGAGTAGAGGGTCCTACAATGAGCAGTTCTTC.

The rearrangement joins TRBV6-6 to TRBJ1-2; tentative D call: TRBD1 (5 bases). CDR1 is MNHNY and CDR2 is SVGAGI in the germline V gene (reference sequence). The germline V and J ends were trimmed by 4 bases and 8 bases, with 11 bases remaining between them. The CDR3 runs to 12 residues. Here the CDR3 reads CASSSGGEGYTF. The CDR3, as DNA: TGTGCCAGCAGTTCCGGAGGGGAAGGCTACACCTTC.